This T cell receptor beta chain is from a study of cytomegalovirus exposure and HLA in healthy donors. In the study overall: The same platform was used for the approximately 110 validation repertoires and the 600 to 850 first-cohort repertoires, a later analysis reported.

Assay used: immunoSEQ multiplex PCR; TCRdb lists only in-frame clones, some missing. The table has 150,000 to 200,000 clones, nearly 90% seen once. Input material: PBMCs. The receptor was derived from a man between 18 and 29 years old in good health and CMV-seropositive.

The CDR3 loop reads CASVRTSGILDTGELFF. In DNA form, the CDR3 reads TGTGCCAGCGTTAGGACTAGCGGGATTTTGGACACCGGGGAGCTGTTTTTT. This sequence joins TRBV7-9 and TRBJ2-2; 12 nucleotides line up with TRBD2. Germline values: CDR1 SEHNR, CDR2 FQNEAQ (reference sequence). J was trimmed by 3 bases and V by 8 bases; bases with no gene match: 10. The CDR3 is 17 amino acids.